These T cell receptor beta chains were read from a single sample in a study of molecular identifiers for immune sequencing clone quantification. In TCRdb, the PCR reads were re-called with MiXCR into one record per CDR3 protein. The repertoire holds tens of thousands of distinct CDR3 sequences, with roughly a fifth as singletons. The sequencing input was naive CD8+ T cells from blood, with Jurkat cell RNA spiked in. The receptor set was obtained from a human donor in good health. Some libraries in this study had Jurkat cell RNA spiked in. Both conserved end residues are part of each CDR3. Each record gives: CDR3 protein, CDR3 DNA, D gene, V gene, clone size, J gene. D genes are given only for firm matches. Rows give clone size only sometimes, using once, few, many, or a class for an expanded clone.

CDR3aa: CASSYGILGSTDTQYF
CDR3nt: TGTGCCAGCAGTTACGGCATCTTGGGGAGCACAGATACGCAGTATTTT
d_gene: .
v_gene: TRBV6-2/TRBV6-3
abundance: .
j_gene: TRBJ2-3

CDR3aa: CSVNQPTGGAQNEQFF
CDR3nt: TGCAGCGTCAATCAGCCTACCGGGGGGGCCCAGAATGAGCAGTTCTTC
d_gene: TRBD2
v_gene: TRBV29-1
abundance: .
j_gene: TRBJ2-1

CDR3aa: CASSLEQVNEQYF
CDR3nt: TGTGCCAGCAGCTTAGAACAGGTCAACGAGCAGTACTTC
d_gene: .
v_gene: TRBV13
abundance: .
j_gene: TRBJ2-7

CDR3aa: CSARPYRGTGEQYF
CDR3nt: TGCAGTGCTAGACCCTACAGGGGGACCGGCGAGCAGTACTTC
d_gene: TRBD1
v_gene: TRBV20-1
abundance: many
j_gene: TRBJ2-7

CDR3aa: CASSLGETYEQYF
CDR3nt: TGTGCCAGCAGCTTAGGGGAGACCTACGAGCAGTACTTC
d_gene: .
v_gene: TRBV7-9
abundance: few
j_gene: TRBJ2-7

CDR3aa: CASSLAGGPADTQYF
CDR3nt: TGTGCCAGCAGCTTAGCGGGGGGGCCCGCAGATACGCAGTATTTT
d_gene: .
v_gene: TRBV7-9
abundance: many
j_gene: TRBJ2-3

CDR3aa: CASSDGGAGTDTQYF
CDR3nt: TGTGCCAGCAGCGATGGGGGGGCAGGCACAGATACGCAGTATTTT
d_gene: .
v_gene: TRBV9
abundance: many
j_gene: TRBJ2-3

CDR3aa: CSARVSRGDTEAFF
CDR3nt: TGCAGTGCTAGGGTAAGCCGGGGAGACACTGAAGCTTTCTTT
d_gene: .
v_gene: TRBV20-1
abundance: few
j_gene: TRBJ1-1

CDR3aa: CASLASTGGLQYEQYF
CDR3nt: TGTGCCAGCCTCGCGAGCACAGGGGGCCTTCAATATGAGCAGTACTTC
d_gene: TRBD1
v_gene: TRBV28
abundance: many
j_gene: TRBJ2-7

CDR3aa: CASRAHGYNYGYTF
CDR3nt: TGTGCCAGTAGGGCCCACGGGTACAACTATGGCTACACCTTC
d_gene: .
v_gene: TRBV19
abundance: .
j_gene: TRBJ1-2

CDR3aa: CASSQDLGSQEQFF
CDR3nt: TGTGCCAGCAGCCAAGATTTAGGCAGTCAGGAGCAGTTCTTC
d_gene: .
v_gene: TRBV4-2
abundance: many
j_gene: TRBJ2-1

CDR3aa: CASSLVEGYQETQYF
CDR3nt: TGTGCCAGCAGCTTAGTAGAGGGTTACCAAGAGACCCAGTACTTC
d_gene: .
v_gene: TRBV7-9
abundance: many
j_gene: TRBJ2-5

CDR3aa: CASSTTDSYHSRASRNTIYF
CDR3nt: TGTGCCAGCAGCACCACAGACAGCTACCACTCTCGGGCTTCCCGAAACACCATATATTTT
d_gene: .
v_gene: TRBV28
abundance: .
j_gene: TRBJ1-3

CDR3aa: CAWRPLSSYEQYF
CDR3nt: TGTGCCTGGAGACCACTAAGCTCCTACGAGCAGTACTTC
d_gene: .
v_gene: TRBV30
abundance: .
j_gene: TRBJ2-7

CDR3aa: CASTTWVAGGIQYF
CDR3nt: TGTGCCAGCACTACCTGGGTGGCCGGGGGCATTCAGTACTTC
d_gene: .
v_gene: TRBV6-6
abundance: many
j_gene: TRBJ2-4

CDR3aa: CASSLLVDTQYF
CDR3nt: TGTGCCAGCAGTCTTCTGGTTGATACGCAGTATTTT
d_gene: .
v_gene: TRBV7-9
abundance: many
j_gene: TRBJ2-3

CDR3aa: CATSRDRGSGDIQYF
CDR3nt: TGTGCCACCAGCAGAGATCGGGGGAGTGGAGACATTCAGTACTTC
d_gene: .
v_gene: TRBV15
abundance: many
j_gene: TRBJ2-4

CDR3aa: CASSQASGQPLYEQYF
CDR3nt: TGCGCCAGCAGCCAAGCCTCGGGACAACCGCTCTACGAGCAGTACTTC
d_gene: .
v_gene: TRBV4-1
abundance: .
j_gene: TRBJ2-7

CDR3aa: CASSLGTNEQYF
CDR3nt: TGTGCCAGCAGCTTGGGTACCAACGAGCAGTACTTC
d_gene: .
v_gene: TRBV5-3
abundance: .
j_gene: TRBJ2-7

CDR3aa: CASSPIVTYEQYF
CDR3nt: TGTGCCAGCAGCCCAATAGTAACCTACGAGCAGTACTTC
d_gene: .
v_gene: TRBV27
abundance: many
j_gene: TRBJ2-7

CDR3aa: CSGNPTGGTEAFF
CDR3nt: TGCAGCGGGAATCCTACAGGGGGCACTGAAGCTTTCTTT
d_gene: TRBD1
v_gene: TRBV29-1
abundance: many
j_gene: TRBJ1-1

CDR3aa: CASSPPGSLGHF
CDR3nt: TGTGCCAGCAGCCCCCCCGGCTCACTTGGACACTTT
d_gene: .
v_gene: TRBV28
abundance: many
j_gene: TRBJ1-6

CDR3aa: CASSHDRASTDTQYF
CDR3nt: TGTGCCAGCAGCCACGACAGGGCATCCACAGATACGCAGTATTTT
d_gene: TRBD1
v_gene: TRBV28
abundance: many
j_gene: TRBJ2-3

CDR3aa: CASSLGQGIDEQYF
CDR3nt: TGTGCCAGCAGCTTGGGGCAGGGCATCGACGAGCAGTACTTC
d_gene: .
v_gene: TRBV11-2
abundance: many
j_gene: TRBJ2-7

CDR3aa: CASGSGSGSYNEQFF
CDR3nt: TGTGCCAGCGGTTCGGGTAGCGGGAGCTACAATGAGCAGTTCTTC
d_gene: TRBD2
v_gene: TRBV6-5
abundance: once
j_gene: TRBJ2-1

CDR3aa: CASWWGFSGANVLTF
CDR3nt: TGCGCCAGCTGGTGGGGGTTCTCTGGGGCCAACGTCCTGACTTTC
d_gene: .
v_gene: TRBV5-1
abundance: many
j_gene: TRBJ2-6

CDR3aa: CASSQARDSFQPQHF
CDR3nt: TGCGCCAGCAGCCAAGCTAGGGACAGCTTTCAGCCCCAGCATTTT
d_gene: TRBD1
v_gene: TRBV4-3
abundance: few
j_gene: TRBJ1-5

CDR3aa: CASSVGGVNLDTQYF
CDR3nt: TGTGCCAGCAGCGTAGGCGGGGTGAATTTGGATACGCAGTATTTT
d_gene: .
v_gene: TRBV9
abundance: many
j_gene: TRBJ2-3

CDR3aa: CASSVGGRSYNEQFF
CDR3nt: TGTGCCAGCAGCGTCGGCGGGAGGTCCTACAATGAGCAGTTCTTC
d_gene: TRBD2
v_gene: TRBV9
abundance: few
j_gene: TRBJ2-1

CDR3aa: CASSLVGGRSHEQYF
CDR3nt: TGTGCCAGCAGCTTAGTCGGGGGGCGATCCCACGAGCAGTACTTC
d_gene: .
v_gene: TRBV7-9
abundance: few
j_gene: TRBJ2-7

CDR3aa: CASSLERQGANEQFF
CDR3nt: TGTGCCAGCAGCTTAGAACGACAGGGGGCTAATGAGCAGTTCTTC
d_gene: TRBD1
v_gene: TRBV11-2
abundance: .
j_gene: TRBJ2-1

CDR3aa: CASSSRYVTGTVYEQYF
CDR3nt: TGTGCCAGCAGTTCACGCTACGTAACCGGGACAGTCTACGAGCAGTACTTC
d_gene: TRBD1
v_gene: TRBV28
abundance: many
j_gene: TRBJ2-7

CDR3aa: CASSSRTGVPHGYTF
CDR3nt: TGTGCCAGCAGCTCAAGGACAGGGGTTCCCCATGGCTACACCTTC
d_gene: TRBD1
v_gene: TRBV7-9
abundance: .
j_gene: TRBJ1-2

CDR3aa: CASSLSGRAFYEQYF
CDR3nt: TGTGCCAGCAGTTTATCGGGGAGGGCCTTTTACGAGCAGTACTTC
d_gene: TRBD2
v_gene: TRBV28
abundance: many
j_gene: TRBJ2-7

CDR3aa: CSARDGGGFLSATYEQYF
CDR3nt: TGCAGTGCTAGAGACGGTGGAGGGTTTCTAAGCGCTACCTACGAGCAGTACTTC
d_gene: .
v_gene: TRBV20-1
abundance: many
j_gene: TRBJ2-7

CDR3aa: CASSLREKDETQYF
CDR3nt: TGTGCTAGCAGCTTGCGGGAGAAGGATGAGACCCAGTACTTC
d_gene: TRBD2
v_gene: TRBV7-7
abundance: many
j_gene: TRBJ2-5

CDR3aa: CASSLSMGTSVETQYF
CDR3nt: TGTGCCAGCAGTTTATCGATGGGGACTAGCGTGGAGACCCAGTACTTC
d_gene: TRBD2
v_gene: TRBV27
abundance: .
j_gene: TRBJ2-5

CDR3aa: CASSIYSDSYEQYF
CDR3nt: TGTGCCAGTAGTATATATAGCGACTCCTACGAGCAGTACTTC
d_gene: .
v_gene: TRBV19
abundance: .
j_gene: TRBJ2-7

CDR3aa: CASSQVELTGELFF
CDR3nt: TGTGCCAGCAGCCAAGTGGAATTGACCGGGGAGCTGTTTTTT
d_gene: .
v_gene: TRBV3-1
abundance: many
j_gene: TRBJ2-2

CDR3aa: CASSLGGPNEKLFF
CDR3nt: TGTGCCAGCAGTTTAGGGGGGCCTAACGAAAAACTGTTTTTT
d_gene: .
v_gene: TRBV12-3/TRBV12-4
abundance: many
j_gene: TRBJ1-4

CDR3aa: CASSLGGLDQPQHF
CDR3nt: TGTGCCAGCAGCTTAGGGGGGCTGGATCAGCCCCAGCATTTT
d_gene: .
v_gene: TRBV7-9
abundance: many
j_gene: TRBJ1-5

CDR3aa: CSVEFGGDYEQYF
CDR3nt: TGCAGCGTTGAATTTGGAGGGGACTACGAGCAGTACTTC
d_gene: .
v_gene: TRBV29-1
abundance: .
j_gene: TRBJ2-7

CDR3aa: CASSAPGLGGYEQFF
CDR3nt: TGTGCCAGCAGCGCGCCGGGACTAGGGGGATATGAGCAGTTCTTC
d_gene: TRBD2
v_gene: TRBV14
abundance: .
j_gene: TRBJ2-1

CDR3aa: CASSPDRGPSNQPRHF
CDR3nt: TGCGCCAGCAGCCCGGACAGGGGGCCTAGCAATCAGCCCCGGCATTTT
d_gene: TRBD1
v_gene: TRBV4-3
abundance: .
j_gene: TRBJ1-5

CDR3aa: CASSPIVASDTQYF
CDR3nt: TGTGCCTCTTCTCCTATAGTTGCGTCAGATACGCAGTATTTT
d_gene: .
v_gene: TRBV9
abundance: many
j_gene: TRBJ2-3

CDR3aa: CASSPVSIGSYGYTF
CDR3nt: TGTGCCAGTAGCCCAGTCAGTATCGGGAGCTATGGCTACACCTTC
d_gene: .
v_gene: TRBV5-3
abundance: .
j_gene: TRBJ1-2

CDR3aa: CASSLVALGPYHAEQFF
CDR3nt: TGTGCCAGCAGCTTAGTGGCTTTGGGCCCCTACCACGCTGAGCAGTTCTTC
d_gene: .
v_gene: TRBV11-1
abundance: many
j_gene: TRBJ2-1

CDR3aa: CASSPLKRTSGGYNEQFF
CDR3nt: TGTGCCAGCAGTCCCCTTAAAAGGACTAGCGGGGGCTACAATGAGCAGTTCTTC
d_gene: TRBD2
v_gene: TRBV27
abundance: few
j_gene: TRBJ2-1

CDR3aa: CASNRDRGDF
CDR3nt: TGTGCCAGCAACAGGGACAGGGGAGACTTC
d_gene: TRBD1
v_gene: TRBV5-5
abundance: many
j_gene: TRBJ2-5

CDR3aa: CASSVARRATYNEQFF
CDR3nt: TGTGCCAGCAGCGTAGCTCGGCGGGCTACCTACAATGAGCAGTTCTTC
d_gene: .
v_gene: TRBV9
abundance: .
j_gene: TRBJ2-1

CDR3aa: CASSQGSSGGLNTGELFF
CDR3nt: TGCGCCAGCAGCCAAGGGTCTAGCGGGGGACTTAACACCGGGGAGCTGTTTTTT
d_gene: TRBD2
v_gene: TRBV4-1
abundance: .
j_gene: TRBJ2-2

CDR3aa: CASSYSYKQYF
CDR3nt: TGTGCCAGCAGTTACTCATACAAGCAGTACTTC
d_gene: .
v_gene: TRBV6-2/TRBV6-3
abundance: .
j_gene: TRBJ2-7

CDR3aa: CASSETAFSEKLFF
CDR3nt: TGTGCCAGCAGTGAGACGGCTTTTTCGGAAAAACTGTTTTTT
d_gene: .
v_gene: TRBV6-1
abundance: many
j_gene: TRBJ1-4

CDR3aa: CAWSLLYEQYF
CDR3nt: TGTGCCTGGAGTCTCCTCTACGAGCAGTACTTC
d_gene: .
v_gene: TRBV30
abundance: many
j_gene: TRBJ2-7

CDR3aa: CASSHRDGGVNERLFF
CDR3nt: TGTGCCAGCAGCCACCGGGATGGGGGGGTGAATGAAAGACTGTTTTTT
d_gene: .
v_gene: TRBV7-9
abundance: .
j_gene: TRBJ1-4

CDR3aa: CASRRQMEAQYF
CDR3nt: TGTGCCAGCAGGAGACAGATGGAGGCCCAGTACTTC
d_gene: .
v_gene: TRBV2
abundance: .
j_gene: TRBJ2-5

CDR3aa: CASSQYAGVRNQPQHF
CDR3nt: TGCGCCAGCAGCCAGTATGCCGGAGTACGTAACCAGCCCCAGCATTTT
d_gene: .
v_gene: TRBV4-3
abundance: many
j_gene: TRBJ1-5